This is a list of T cell receptor beta chains from one sample in a study of cytomegalovirus exposure and HLA in healthy donors. Using immunoSEQ multiplex PCR, the repertoire was profiled, and TCRdb retains in-frame clones only, with some absent. The table includes fewer than 150,000 clones, 76% detected once. Material: PBMCs. These receptors all come from a man younger than 30 in good health and CMV-seronegative. Both conserved end residues are part of each CDR3. A D gene is named only where the DNA matches it firmly. The size of a clone is reported for some rows only, either as once, few or many, or as a class for expanded clones.

v_gene: TRBV29-1
abundance: .
j_gene: TRBJ2-5
d_gene: TRBD1
CDR3aa: CSVDTGQGGGETQYF
CDR3nt: TGCAGCGTTGATACTGGACAGGGGGGTGGAGAGACCCAGTACTTC

v_gene: TRBV10-1
abundance: .
j_gene: TRBJ2-3
d_gene: TRBD2
CDR3aa: CASSAGGPTDTQYF
CDR3nt: TGCGCCAGCAGTGCGGGGGGGCCCACAGATACGCAGTATTTT

v_gene: TRBV13
abundance: .
j_gene: TRBJ1-1
d_gene: .
CDR3aa: CASSRASLNTEAFF
CDR3nt: TGTGCCAGCTCGAGGGCCTCGTTGAACACTGAAGCTTTCTTT

v_gene: TRBV5-1
abundance: once
j_gene: TRBJ1-1
d_gene: .
CDR3aa: CASSLATTGEIEAFF
CDR3nt: TGCGCCAGCAGCTTGGCCACGACAGGAGAAATTGAAGCTTTCTTT

v_gene: TRBV27
abundance: few
j_gene: TRBJ2-7
d_gene: TRBD2
CDR3aa: CASSPSSGPPYEQYF
CDR3nt: TGTGCCAGCAGTCCATCTAGCGGGCCTCCCTACGAGCAGTACTTC

v_gene: TRBV5-4
abundance: .
j_gene: TRBJ2-7
d_gene: .
CDR3aa: CASSLGSGYEQYF
CDR3nt: TGTGCCAGCAGCTTAGGGAGTGGCTACGAGCAGTACTTC

v_gene: TRBV10-3
abundance: few
j_gene: TRBJ2-7
d_gene: TRBD1
CDR3aa: CATEMGQTDYEQYF
CDR3nt: TGTGCCACTGAAATGGGACAGACAGACTACGAGCAGTACTTC

v_gene: TRBV15
abundance: .
j_gene: TRBJ1-2
d_gene: TRBD1
CDR3aa: CATSDGTGEDYGYTF
CDR3nt: TGTGCCACCAGCGATGGGACAGGGGAGGACTATGGCTACACCTTC

v_gene: TRBV7-9
abundance: .
j_gene: TRBJ2-7
d_gene: .
CDR3aa: CASSSTGDVPPEQYF
CDR3nt: TGTGCCAGCAGCTCGACCGGAGATGTCCCCCCCGAGCAGTACTTC

v_gene: TRBV6-1
abundance: .
j_gene: TRBJ2-7
d_gene: .
CDR3aa: CASSELGRAYEQYF
CDR3nt: TGTGCCAGCAGTGAACTGGGCAGGGCCTACGAGCAGTACTTC

v_gene: TRBV7-2
abundance: .
j_gene: TRBJ2-5
d_gene: .
CDR3aa: CASSPGVRETQYF
CDR3nt: TGTGCCAGCAGCCCAGGGGTTAGAGAGACCCAGTACTTC

v_gene: TRBV18
abundance: .
j_gene: TRBJ1-3
d_gene: TRBD1
CDR3aa: CASSPLGQVLSYSGNTIYF
CDR3nt: TGTGCCAGCTCCCCCCTGGGACAGGTTTTATCGTACTCTGGAAACACCATATATTTT

v_gene: TRBV7-2
abundance: .
j_gene: TRBJ1-5
d_gene: TRBD1
CDR3aa: CASSQGQGRGRSNQPQHF
CDR3nt: TGTGCCAGCAGCCAGGGACAGGGAAGGGGTAGAAGCAATCAGCCCCAGCATTTT

v_gene: TRBV29-1
abundance: once
j_gene: TRBJ2-1
d_gene: .
CDR3aa: CSVEGGRRYNEQFF
CDR3nt: TGCAGCGTTGAGGGGGGTAGGAGGTACAATGAGCAGTTCTTC

v_gene: TRBV9
abundance: .
j_gene: TRBJ1-5
d_gene: .
CDR3aa: CASSVGGGISNQPQHF
CDR3nt: TGTGCCAGCAGCGTAGGCGGGGGCATTAGCAATCAGCCCCAGCATTTT

v_gene: TRBV6-5
abundance: .
j_gene: TRBJ2-1
d_gene: .
CDR3aa: CASSYSASLSYNEQFF
CDR3nt: TGTGCCAGCAGTTACTCGGCTAGCCTCTCATACAATGAGCAGTTCTTC

v_gene: TRBV7-2
abundance: .
j_gene: TRBJ2-7
d_gene: TRBD2
CDR3aa: CASSFLAGAGYEQYF
CDR3nt: TGTGCCAGCAGCTTCCTAGCGGGAGCGGGGTACGAGCAGTACTTC

v_gene: TRBV6-5
abundance: .
j_gene: TRBJ1-1
d_gene: TRBD1
CDR3aa: CASSKGQAMNTEAFF
CDR3nt: TGTGCCAGCAGTAAGGGACAGGCCATGAACACTGAAGCTTTCTTT

v_gene: TRBV11-3
abundance: .
j_gene: TRBJ1-1
d_gene: .
CDR3aa: CASAQSSTEAFF
CDR3nt: TGTGCCAGCGCCCAATCTAGCACTGAAGCTTTCTTT

v_gene: TRBV6-1
abundance: .
j_gene: TRBJ1-2
d_gene: TRBD1
CDR3aa: CASSELGDSLYYGYTF
CDR3nt: TGTGCCAGCAGTGAACTTGGGGACAGCCTATACTATGGCTACACCTTC

v_gene: TRBV27
abundance: few
j_gene: TRBJ1-4
d_gene: .
CDR3aa: CASSSTGLGELFF
CDR3nt: TGTGCCAGCAGTTCGACAGGTTTAGGGGAACTGTTTTTT

v_gene: TRBV25-1
abundance: .
j_gene: TRBJ1-2
d_gene: .
CDR3aa: CASSEASSYGYTF
CDR3nt: TGTGCCAGCAGTGAGGCATCCTCCTATGGCTACACCTTC

v_gene: TRBV7-9
abundance: .
j_gene: TRBJ1-1
d_gene: .
CDR3aa: CASSRSARGTEAFF
CDR3nt: TGTGCCAGCAGCCGCTCGGCCCGGGGAACTGAAGCTTTCTTT

v_gene: TRBV4-1
abundance: few
j_gene: TRBJ1-2
d_gene: TRBD1
CDR3aa: CASSQLPGQNYGYTF
CDR3nt: TGCGCCAGCAGCCAACTGCCGGGACAGAACTATGGCTACACCTTC

v_gene: TRBV29-1
abundance: .
j_gene: TRBJ2-2
d_gene: TRBD2
CDR3aa: CSVEDLGRAGELFF
CDR3nt: TGCAGCGTTGAAGACCTCGGGAGGGCCGGGGAGCTGTTTTTT

v_gene: TRBV6-1
abundance: .
j_gene: TRBJ2-4
d_gene: TRBD1
CDR3aa: CASSDRTGASGGLWYF
CDR3nt: TGTGCCAGCAGTGATCGGACAGGGGCCTCCGGGGGTTTGTGGTACTTC

v_gene: TRBV6-6
abundance: .
j_gene: TRBJ2-7
d_gene: TRBD1
CDR3aa: CASSLDRGRYEQYF
CDR3nt: TGTGCCAGCAGTTTAGACAGGGGAAGGTACGAGCAGTACTTC

v_gene: TRBV4-1
abundance: few
j_gene: TRBJ2-7
d_gene: .
CDR3aa: CASSQEAAGTSYEQYF
CDR3nt: TGCGCCAGCAGCCAAGAGGCCGCGGGAACCTCCTACGAGCAGTACTTC

v_gene: TRBV4-1
abundance: .
j_gene: TRBJ2-3
d_gene: TRBD2
CDR3aa: CASSQFERTVTSGREDTQYF
CDR3nt: TGCGCCAGCAGCCAATTCGAGCGTACCGTGACTAGCGGGAGAGAAGATACGCAGTATTTT

v_gene: TRBV6-4
abundance: few
j_gene: TRBJ2-7
d_gene: .
CDR3aa: CASSDLGVGYF
CDR3nt: TGTGCCAGCAGTGACCTCGGGGTGGGCTACTTC

v_gene: TRBV28
abundance: few
j_gene: TRBJ1-5
d_gene: TRBD1
CDR3aa: CASSFRGASQPQHF
CDR3nt: TGTGCCAGCAGTTTCAGGGGGGCGAGTCAGCCCCAGCATTTT

v_gene: TRBV25-1
abundance: few
j_gene: TRBJ1-2
d_gene: .
CDR3aa: CASSREAEYGYTF
CDR3nt: TGTGCCAGCAGTCGCGAGGCGGAATATGGCTACACCTTC